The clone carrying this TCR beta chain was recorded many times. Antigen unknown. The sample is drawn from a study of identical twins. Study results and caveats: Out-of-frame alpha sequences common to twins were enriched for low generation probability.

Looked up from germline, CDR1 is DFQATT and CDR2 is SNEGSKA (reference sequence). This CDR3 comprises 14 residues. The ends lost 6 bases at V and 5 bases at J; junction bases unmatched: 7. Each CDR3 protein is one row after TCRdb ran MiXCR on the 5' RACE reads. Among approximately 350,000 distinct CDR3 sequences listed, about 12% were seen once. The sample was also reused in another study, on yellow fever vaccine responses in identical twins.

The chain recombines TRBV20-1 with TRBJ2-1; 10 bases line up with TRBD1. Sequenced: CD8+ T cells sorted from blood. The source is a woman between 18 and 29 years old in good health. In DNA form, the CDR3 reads TGCAGTGCCACCGGGGACAGGGGACACAATGAGCAGTTCTTC. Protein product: CSATGDRGHNEQFF.